Reported below is one T cell receptor (beta chain). Its specificity is not known. PCR was performed using 60 Vbeta and 13 Jbeta primers. Repertoires were generated with immunoSEQ multiplex PCR, while TCRdb's copy carries only in-frame clones and drops some. The sample lists 170,000 or so clones; about 85% were seen once. The data were taken from a study of cytomegalovirus exposure and HLA in healthy donors. Overall study results and limits: Reported results showed that the classifier diagnosed cytomegalovirus status with high specificity and sensitivity.

Germline CDR1 and CDR2: MNHEY and SVGAGI. There are 14 residues in the CDR3. Trimming stripped 8 bases from V and 6 bases from J, with 20 bases between. Specimen: PBMCs. V and J are TRBV6-5 and TRBJ2-7, with D perhaps matching TRBD2 (6 bases). The TCR was taken from a male donor in good health and CMV-seropositive. CDR3 in amino acids: CASGAGGARREQYF. DNA of the CDR3: TGTGCCAGCGGCGCCGGAGGGGCTCGGCGCGAGCAGTACTTC.